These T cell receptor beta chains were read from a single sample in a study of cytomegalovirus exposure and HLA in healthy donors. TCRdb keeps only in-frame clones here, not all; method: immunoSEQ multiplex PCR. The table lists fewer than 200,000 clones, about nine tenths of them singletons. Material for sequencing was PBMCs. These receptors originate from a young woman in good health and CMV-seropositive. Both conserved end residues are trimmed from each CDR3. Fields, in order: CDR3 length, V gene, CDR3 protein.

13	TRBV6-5	ASSYDRGSPYGYT
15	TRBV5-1	ASSTTGGPNSGNTIY
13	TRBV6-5	ASSRTSGSADEQF
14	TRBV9	ASSASPGLSPYEQY
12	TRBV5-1	ASSLSVVNTEAF
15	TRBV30	AWRARQGTRVDTRFS
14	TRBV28	ASSSGEDRVNTEAF
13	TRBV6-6	ASSDNRDAYNEQF
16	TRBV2	ASSEWDKGLLAKNIQY
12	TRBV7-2	ASSWSGAAYEQY
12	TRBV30	AWGGQVLGQPQH
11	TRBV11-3	ASSLEQGNEQY
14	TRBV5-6	ASSLAGSYSGNTIY
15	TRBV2	ASSDPRQGLPGEKLF
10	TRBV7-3	ASSLSTYGYT
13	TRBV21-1	ASSKAPRDNYGYT
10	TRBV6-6	ASRPSDQPQH
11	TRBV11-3	ASSRGIYQPQH
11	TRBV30	AWSVTGGGSQY
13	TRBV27	ASSRTGSGNEKLF